This TCR beta chain derives from a study of blood T cell repertoires in COVID-19. Study background: Spain, Italy and the United States supplied samples that represented acute and convalescent COVID-19.

Under the authors' procedure: Estimation of nucleated cell counts was performed using reference gene primer amplification. Profiling relied on immunoSEQ multiplex PCR, and the TCRdb table lists in-frame clones only, not all of them. The DNA gave D and trimming, while V, J and clone size come from that table. The table records 100,000 to 150,000 clones, 84% of them present only once. The sequence was collected from a man aged 60 to 69 with acute or convalescent COVID-19. Sequenced material: peripheral blood.

CDR3 residues: CAISDGLSFTQETQYF. The CDR3 region has the DNA TGTGCCATCAGTGATGGGCTAAGTTTTACCCAAGAGACCCAGTACTTC. V is TRBV10-3 and J is TRBJ2-5; D gene uncertain. CDR1 is ENHRY and CDR2 is SYGVKD in the germline V gene. V gave up 3 bases and J gave up 1 base, with 15 bases separating them. The CDR3 length is 16 residues.